The present T cell receptor (beta chain) was sequenced within a study of blood T cell repertoires in COVID-19. The cohort comprised adults aged roughly 18 to 95 years residing in under 30 US areas. Participant reports of clinical history set cohort assignment. Source study methods: From reference gene primer amplification, estimates of nucleated cell counts were derived. Repertoires were generated with immunoSEQ multiplex PCR, while TCRdb's copy carries only in-frame clones and drops some. V, J and clone size are taken as reported in that table, and D and trimming were inferred from the DNA itself. This table has about 370,000 clones, approximately 90% appearing once. Sequencing was carried out using PBMCs or T cells enriched from blood (not recorded which). The TCR sequence derives from a man between 18 and 35 years old who had recovered from COVID-19.

CDR3 sequence: CASSLSSGGPYEQYF. The CDR3 coding sequence is TGTGCCAGCAGTTTATCTTCGGGGGGGCCATACGAGCAGTACTTC. This chain joins TRBV27 and TRBJ2-7; 8 bases agree with TRBD2. V dropped 0 bases and J dropped 4; count of bases not matched to a gene: 5. This CDR3 region has 15 residues. Germline V gene data show CDR1 as MNHEY and CDR2 as SMNVEV (reference sequence).